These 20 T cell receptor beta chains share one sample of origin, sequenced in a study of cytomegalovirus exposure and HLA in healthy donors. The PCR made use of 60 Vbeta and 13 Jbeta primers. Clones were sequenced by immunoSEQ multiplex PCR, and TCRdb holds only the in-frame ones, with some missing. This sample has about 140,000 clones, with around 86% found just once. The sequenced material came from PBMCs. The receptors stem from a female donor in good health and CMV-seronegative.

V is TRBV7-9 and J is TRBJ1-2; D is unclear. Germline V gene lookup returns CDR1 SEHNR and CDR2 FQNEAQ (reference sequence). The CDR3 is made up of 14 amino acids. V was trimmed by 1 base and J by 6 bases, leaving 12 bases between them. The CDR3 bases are TGTGCCAGCAGCTTAGATCGACACAGAAATGGCTACACCTTC. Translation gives CASSLDRHRNGYTF.

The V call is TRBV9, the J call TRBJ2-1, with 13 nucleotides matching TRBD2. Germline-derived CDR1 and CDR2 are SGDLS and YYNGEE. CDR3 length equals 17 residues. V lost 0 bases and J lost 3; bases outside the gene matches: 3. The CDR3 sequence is CASSVATSGRVYNEQFF. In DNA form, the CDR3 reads TGTGCCAGCAGCGTAGCTACTAGCGGGAGGGTCTACAATGAGCAGTTCTTC. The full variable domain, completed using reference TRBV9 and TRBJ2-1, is DSGVTQTPKHLITATGQRVTLRCSPRSGDLSVYWYQQSLDQGLQFLIQYYNGEERAKGNILERFSAQQFPDLHSELNLSSLELGDSALYFCASSVATSGRVYNEQFFGPGTRLTVL.

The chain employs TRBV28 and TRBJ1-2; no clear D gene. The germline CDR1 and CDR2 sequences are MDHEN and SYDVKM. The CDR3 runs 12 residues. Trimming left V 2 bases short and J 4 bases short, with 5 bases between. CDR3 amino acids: CASSLNGYGYTF. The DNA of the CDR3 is TGTGCCAGCAGTTTAAACGGCTATGGCTACACCTTC.

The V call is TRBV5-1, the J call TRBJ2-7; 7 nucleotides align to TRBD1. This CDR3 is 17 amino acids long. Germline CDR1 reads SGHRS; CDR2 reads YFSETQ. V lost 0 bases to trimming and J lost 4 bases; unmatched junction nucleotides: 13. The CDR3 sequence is CASSLEFGQGDGYEQYF. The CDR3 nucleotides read TGCGCCAGCAGCTTGGAGTTTGGTCAGGGGGATGGGTACGAGCAGTACTTC.

CDR3 amino acids: CASRQAGGSYNEQFF. The CDR3 DNA is TGCGCCAGCAGACAAGCGGGAGGTTCCTACAATGAGCAGTTCTTC. The gene calls are TRBV5-1 and TRBJ2-1; 9 nucleotides match TRBD2. With 5 bases clipped from V and 1 base from J, the junction kept 4 bases outside the gene matches. This CDR3 comprises 15 residues. The germline CDR1 and CDR2 sequences are SGHRS and YFSETQ.

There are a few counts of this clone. The DNA of the CDR3 is TGTGCCAGCAGTAGCCTGGGGAGAGATCAGCCCCAGCATTTT. It specifies CASSSLGRDQPQHF. The chain joins TRBV6-5 to TRBJ1-5, with D hard to call. V was pared by 5 bases and J by 5 bases, with 13 bases between. This CDR3 region has 14 residues. Germline CDR1 is MNHEY and CDR2 is SVGAGI.

DNA of the CDR3: TGTGCCAGCAGTGGATGGACACATGAAAAGTACGAGCAGTACTTC. This gives the protein CASSGWTHEKYEQYF. The V gene is TRBV25-1, the J gene TRBJ2-7, with D maybe TRBD1 (5 bases). Germline CDR1 reads MGHDK; CDR2 reads SYGVNS. V dropped 4 bases and J dropped 4 bases, with 17 bases sitting between them. CDR3 length equals 15 residues.

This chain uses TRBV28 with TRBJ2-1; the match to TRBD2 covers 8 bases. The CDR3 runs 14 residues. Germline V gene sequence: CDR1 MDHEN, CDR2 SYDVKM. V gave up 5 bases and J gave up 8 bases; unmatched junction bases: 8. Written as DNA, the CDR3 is TGTGCCAGCAGTCCTACTAGCGGAAGGTATGAGCAGTTCTTC. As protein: CASSPTSGRYEQFF. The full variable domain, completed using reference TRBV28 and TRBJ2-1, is DVKVTQSSRYLVKRTGEKVFLECVQDMDHENMFWYRQDPGLGLRLIYFSYDVKMKEKGDIPEGYSVSREKKERFSLILESASTNQTSMYLCASSPTSGRYEQFFGPGTRLTVL.

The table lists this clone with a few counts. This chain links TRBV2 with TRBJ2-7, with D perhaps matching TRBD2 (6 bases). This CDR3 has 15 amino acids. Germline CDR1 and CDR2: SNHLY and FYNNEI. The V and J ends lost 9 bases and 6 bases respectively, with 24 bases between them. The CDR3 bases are TGTGCCAGAACTAGAACCGGGAGACACGGTGTCGAGCAGTACTTC. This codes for CARTRTGRHGVEQYF.

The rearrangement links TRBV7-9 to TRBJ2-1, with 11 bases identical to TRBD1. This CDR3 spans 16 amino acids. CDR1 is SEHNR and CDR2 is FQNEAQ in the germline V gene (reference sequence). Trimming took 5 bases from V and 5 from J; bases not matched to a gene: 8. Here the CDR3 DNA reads TGTGCCAGCAGCCCGAGGGGGGGACAGGGGGACAATGAGCAGTTCTTC. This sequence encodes CASSPRGGQGDNEQFF. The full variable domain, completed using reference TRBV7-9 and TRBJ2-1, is DTGVSQNPRHKITKRGQNVTFRCDPISEHNRLYWYRQTLGQGPEFLTYFQNEAQLEKSRLLSDRFSAERPKGSFSTLEIQRTEQGDSAMYLCASSPRGGQGDNEQFFGPGTRLTVL.

CDR3 sequence: CASSIPGQGAEGYTF. In nucleotides, the CDR3 is TGTGCCAGTAGTATCCCGGGACAGGGGGCGGAAGGCTACACCTTC. The chain uses TRBV19 and TRBJ1-2; TRBD1 agrees at 12 bases. Germline CDR1 is LNHDA and CDR2 is SQIVND (reference sequence). V was pared by 3 bases and J by 8 bases, with 7 bases of the junction left unmatched. The CDR3 has 15 residues. Supplemented by reference TRBV19 and TRBJ1-2, the full variable domain reads DGGITQSPKYLFRKEGQNVTLSCEQNLNHDAMYWYRQDPGQGLRLIYYSQIVNDFQKGDIAEGYSVSREKKESFPLTVTSAQKNPTAFYLCASSIPGQGAEGYTFGSGTRLTVV.

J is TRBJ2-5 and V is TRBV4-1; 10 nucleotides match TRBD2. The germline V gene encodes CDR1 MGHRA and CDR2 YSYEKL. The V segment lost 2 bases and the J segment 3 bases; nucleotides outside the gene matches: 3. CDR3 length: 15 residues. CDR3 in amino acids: CASSQLAGAEETQYF. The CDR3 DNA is TGCGCCAGCAGCCAACTAGCGGGAGCCGAAGAGACCCAGTACTTC.

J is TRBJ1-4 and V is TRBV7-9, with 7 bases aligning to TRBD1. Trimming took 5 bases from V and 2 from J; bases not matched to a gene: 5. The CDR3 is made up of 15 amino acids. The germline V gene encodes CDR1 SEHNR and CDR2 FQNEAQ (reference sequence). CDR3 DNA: TGTGCCAGCAGCATACAGGGGAAGACTAATGAAAAACTGTTTTTT. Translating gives CASSIQGKTNEKLFF.

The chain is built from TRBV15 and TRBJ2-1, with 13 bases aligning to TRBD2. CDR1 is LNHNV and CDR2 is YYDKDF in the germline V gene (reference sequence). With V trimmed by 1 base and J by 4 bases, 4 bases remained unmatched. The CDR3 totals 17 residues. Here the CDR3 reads CATSRALTSGRYNEQFF. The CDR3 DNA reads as TGTGCCACCAGCAGAGCCCTGACTAGCGGGAGGTACAATGAGCAGTTCTTC.

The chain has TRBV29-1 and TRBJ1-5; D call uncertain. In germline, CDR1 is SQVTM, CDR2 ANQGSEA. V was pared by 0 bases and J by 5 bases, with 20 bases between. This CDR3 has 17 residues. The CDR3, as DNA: TGCAGCGTTGAAGATCTCCGTATGAGTCTTAACCATCAGCCCCAGCATTTT. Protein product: CSVEDLRMSLNHQPQHF.

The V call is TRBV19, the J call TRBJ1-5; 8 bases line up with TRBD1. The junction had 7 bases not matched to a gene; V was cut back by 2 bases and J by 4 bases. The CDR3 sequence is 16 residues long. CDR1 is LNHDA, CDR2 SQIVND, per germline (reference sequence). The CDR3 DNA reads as TGTGCCAGTAGTATAATCACGACAGGGGTTAATCAGCCCCAGCATTTT. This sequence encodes CASSIITTGVNQPQHF. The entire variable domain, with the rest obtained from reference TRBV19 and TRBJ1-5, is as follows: DGGITQSPKYLFRKEGQNVTLSCEQNLNHDAMYWYRQDPGQGLRLIYYSQIVNDFQKGDIAEGYSVSREKKESFPLTVTSAQKNPTAFYLCASSIITTGVNQPQHFGDGTRLSIL.

The CDR3 loop is CASSGGSSYEQYF. Written as DNA, the CDR3 is TGTGCCAGCAGTGGGGGCAGCTCCTACGAGCAGTACTTC. The V gene is TRBV6-1, the J gene TRBJ2-7, with D perhaps TRBD1 (5 bases). The CDR3 has 13 amino acids. The V end was cut by 4 bases, the J end by 0 bases, with 7 bases between. CDR1 MNHNS and CDR2 SASEGT come from the germline V gene.

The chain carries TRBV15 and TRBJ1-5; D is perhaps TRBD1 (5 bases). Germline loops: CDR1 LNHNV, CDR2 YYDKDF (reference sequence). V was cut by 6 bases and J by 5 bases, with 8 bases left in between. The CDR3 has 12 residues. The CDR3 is CATSDRHQPQHF. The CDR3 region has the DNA TGTGCCACCAGTGACAGACATCAGCCCCAGCATTTT.

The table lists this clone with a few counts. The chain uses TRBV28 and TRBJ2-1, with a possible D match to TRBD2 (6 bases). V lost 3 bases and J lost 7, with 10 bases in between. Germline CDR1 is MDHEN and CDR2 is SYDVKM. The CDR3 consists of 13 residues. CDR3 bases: TGTGCCAGCAGTTTGGGGGGTCCGAATGAGCAGTTCTTC. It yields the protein CASSLGGPNEQFF.

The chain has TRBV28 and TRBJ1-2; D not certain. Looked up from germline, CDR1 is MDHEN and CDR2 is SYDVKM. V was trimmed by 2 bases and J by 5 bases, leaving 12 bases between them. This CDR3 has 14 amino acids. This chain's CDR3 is CASSLKRGPYGYTF. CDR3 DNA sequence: TGTGCCAGCAGTTTAAAGCGAGGGCCGTATGGCTACACCTTC.